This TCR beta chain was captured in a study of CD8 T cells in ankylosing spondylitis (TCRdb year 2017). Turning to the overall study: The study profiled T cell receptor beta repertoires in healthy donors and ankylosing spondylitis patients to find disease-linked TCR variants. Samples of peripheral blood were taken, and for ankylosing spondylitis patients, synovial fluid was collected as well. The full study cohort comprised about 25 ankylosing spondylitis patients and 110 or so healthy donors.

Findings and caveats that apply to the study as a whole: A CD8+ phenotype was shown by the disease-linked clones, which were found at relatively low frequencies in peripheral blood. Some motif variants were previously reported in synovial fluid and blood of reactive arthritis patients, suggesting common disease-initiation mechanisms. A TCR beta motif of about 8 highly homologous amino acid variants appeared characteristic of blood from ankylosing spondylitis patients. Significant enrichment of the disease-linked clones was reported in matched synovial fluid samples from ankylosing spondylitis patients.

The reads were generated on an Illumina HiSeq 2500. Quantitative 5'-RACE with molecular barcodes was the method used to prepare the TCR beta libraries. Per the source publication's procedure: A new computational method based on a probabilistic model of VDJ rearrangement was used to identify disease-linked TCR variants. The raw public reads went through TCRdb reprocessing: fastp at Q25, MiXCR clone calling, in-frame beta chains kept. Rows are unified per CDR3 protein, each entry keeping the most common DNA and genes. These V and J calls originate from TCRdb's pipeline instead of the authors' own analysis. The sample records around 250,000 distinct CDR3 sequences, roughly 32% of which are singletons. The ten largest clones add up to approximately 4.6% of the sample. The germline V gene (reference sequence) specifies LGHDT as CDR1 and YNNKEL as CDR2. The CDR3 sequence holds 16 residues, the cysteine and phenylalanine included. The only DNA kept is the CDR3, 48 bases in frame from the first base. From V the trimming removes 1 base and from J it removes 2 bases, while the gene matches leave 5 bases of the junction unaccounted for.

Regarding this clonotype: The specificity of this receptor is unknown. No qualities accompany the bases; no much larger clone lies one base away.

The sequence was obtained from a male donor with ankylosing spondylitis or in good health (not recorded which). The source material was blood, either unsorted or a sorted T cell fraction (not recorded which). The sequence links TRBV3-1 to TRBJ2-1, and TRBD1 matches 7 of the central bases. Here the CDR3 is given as CASSQGRGRPYNEQFF. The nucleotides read TGTGCCAGCAGCCAAGGAAGGGGGCGCCCCTACAATGAGCAGTTCTTC.